This record concerns one T cell receptor (beta chain) sequence. Its target is unknown. These data belong to a study of OX40 agonist ivuxolimab in advanced cancers. Whole-study context: Patients enrolled in dose escalation were diagnosed with hepatocellular carcinoma, melanoma, renal cell or head and neck cancer. Overall study findings and caveats: More expanded clones were found, on average, in CD8+ than in CD4+ T cells. Normalized T-cell clonal expansion was also low in some nonresponders.

The CDR3 spans 13 residues. Germline values: CDR1 SGHTS, CDR2 YDEGEE. V gave up 3 bases and J gave up 5 bases, with 12 bases separating them. Profiling relied on immunoSEQ multiplex PCR, and the TCRdb table lists in-frame clones only, not all of them. The sample has tens of thousands of clones; roughly 90% are singletons. J is TRBJ2-7 and V is TRBV5-8; D call uncertain. The sequence was obtained from an adult with an advanced solid tumor such as melanoma, head and neck, liver or kidney cancer. Sample: CD4+ or CD8+ T cells sorted from blood, taken in a trial of the OX40 agonist ivuxolimab. CDR3 residues: CASSSPLFNEQYF. The CDR3 region has the DNA TGTGCCAGCAGCTCACCGCTCTTCAACGAGCAGTACTTC.